The clone carrying this T cell receptor (beta chain) was found once. The antigen is unknown. The entry originates in a study of T cell responses to AZD1222 COVID-19 vaccine. Regarding the study as a whole: After two AZD1222 doses, spike-specific TCR breadth and depth rose versus day 0. At baseline, just 5 or 6 AZD1222 recipients tested seropositive.

The germline gives CDR1 LGHDT, CDR2 YNNKEL (reference sequence). V dropped 0 bases and J dropped 4 bases, with 15 bases sitting between them. The CDR3 is 16 amino acids. Second doses were pooled across both intervals (about 4 or about 12 weeks). Libraries were prepared by immunoSEQ multiplex PCR; TCRdb keeps only in-frame clonotypes and omits some of them. This sample yields some 120,000 clones, of which around 80% are seen a single time; roughly a quarter belongs to the top ten. This clonotype was obtained from an adult who received the AZD1222 COVID-19 vaccine. The sample was peripheral blood, taken 28 days after the second AZD1222 dose. The chain uses TRBV3-1 (or the pseudogene TRBV3-2) and TRBJ1-2, with D tentatively TRBD1 (5 bases). CDR3 bases: TGTGCCAGCAGCCAAGATGGGGAGGGGCTGCTCTATGGCTACACCTTC. Translation: CASSQDGEGLLYGYTF.